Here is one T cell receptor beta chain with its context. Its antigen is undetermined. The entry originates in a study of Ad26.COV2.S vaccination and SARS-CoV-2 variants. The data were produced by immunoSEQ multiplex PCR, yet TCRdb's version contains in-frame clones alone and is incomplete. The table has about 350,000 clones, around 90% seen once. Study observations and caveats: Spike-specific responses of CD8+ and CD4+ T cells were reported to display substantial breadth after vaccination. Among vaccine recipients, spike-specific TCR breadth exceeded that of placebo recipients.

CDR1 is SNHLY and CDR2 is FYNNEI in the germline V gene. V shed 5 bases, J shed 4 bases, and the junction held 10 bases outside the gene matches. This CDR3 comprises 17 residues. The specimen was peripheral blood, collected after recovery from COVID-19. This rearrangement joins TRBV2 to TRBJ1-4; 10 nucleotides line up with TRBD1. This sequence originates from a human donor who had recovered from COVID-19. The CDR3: CASSIMGTGAINEKLFF. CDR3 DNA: TGTGCCAGCAGTATAATGGGGACAGGGGCTATTAATGAAAAACTGTTTTTT.